This record concerns one T cell receptor (beta chain) sequence. This sample is part of a study of cytomegalovirus exposure and HLA in healthy donors. Primers: 60 Vbeta forward and 13 Jbeta reverse. The method was immunoSEQ multiplex PCR; TCRdb's version includes in-frame clones alone and lacks a portion of them. The sample yields 150,000 to 200,000 clones, roughly 79% seen once. The germline gives CDR1 ENHRY, CDR2 SYGVKD. The CDR3 runs to 14 residues. With 2 bases removed from V and 4 bases from J, the gap between germline ends came to 11 bases. The sequence came from a man in his forties or fifties in good health and CMV-seropositive. The V gene is TRBV10-3, the J gene TRBJ1-1, with D tentatively TRBD1 (5 bases). The sequenced material came from PBMCs. The CDR3: CAISESQGGTEAFF. For the CDR3, the DNA is TGTGCCATCAGTGAGAGCCAGGGAGGCACTGAAGCTTTCTTT.